This section outlines one TCR beta chain sequence together with its context. These data originate in a study of blood T cell repertoires in COVID-19. Study-wide background: Whether acute or convalescent, the COVID-19 samples came from the United States, Italy and Spain. Nucleic acid was either cDNA or gDNA, and it came from T cells, B-cell-depleted T cells, or PBMCs.

Germline CDR1 and CDR2: MNHEY and SVGAGI. V shed 6 bases and J shed 0 bases, with 12 bases lying between them. The CDR3 has 15 residues. In the source study's methods: By means of reference gene primer amplification, nucleated cell counts were estimated. Generated by immunoSEQ multiplex PCR, the TCRdb table keeps only in-frame clones and is missing some. The V and J calls and clone size come from that table; D and trimming were worked out from the DNA. The table has 100,000 to 150,000 clones, around 82% seen once. V gene TRBV6-5 combines with J gene TRBJ1-3; D is unresolved. Sequencing was done on a sample of peripheral blood. The clonotype originates from a man in his fifties or sixties with acute or convalescent COVID-19. Written as DNA, the CDR3 is TGTGCCAGCAGCATGAATCCTAACTCTGGAAACACCATATATTTT. It codes for CASSMNPNSGNTIYF.